This T cell receptor beta chain emerged from a study of T cell repertoires in cytomegalovirus infection (dated by TCRdb to between 2019 and 2020). Broadly, across the study: Because public TCR beta signatures pointed to carriage of CMV infection together with the matching HLA type, the HLA type of each donor mattered for the analysis.

Trimming at the junction amounts to 0 bases on V and 8 bases on J, and the germline ends lie 20 bases apart. Reading the germline V gene (reference sequence) gives CDR1 SGHKS and CDR2 YYEKEE. Counted from cysteine to phenylalanine, this CDR3 has 17 amino acids. The sequence is cut down to CDR3 DNA, 51 bases in frame from base 1. Broad study findings and their caveats: The ex vivo response was dominated by HLA-C-restricted CMV-specific TCR beta clonotypes, which also provided the single most frequent clonotype in two of eight donors. In both this cohort and an independent cohort of 300 to 450 donors, the cumulative frequency of public TCR beta family members distinguished carriers of CMV infection plus the relevant HLA type.

The data were produced on an Illumina HiSeq 1500. TCRdb reprocessing: public reads trimmed at Q25 with fastp, clones called with MiXCR, in-frame beta chains kept. Every CDR3 protein is listed once, alongside the most common genes and DNA of its rows. The sample yields some 120,000 distinct CDR3 sequences; roughly a tenth were counted once. The ten largest clones take up 31% of the sample. The table lists this clonotype with many counts. The target of this receptor is not known. No base quality information exists; no much larger clone differs at one position. The sequenced sample consisted of PBMCs, sequenced either directly or after in vitro stimulation (not recorded which). The chain was built from TRBV5-5 and TRBJ2-2; the D element could tentatively be TRBD1 or TRBD2, as 5 bases agree for each. The origin of this receptor is a human donor in good health (CMV status not recorded). Some clones in this sample may be carry-over from other donors' samples. The CDR3 sequence is CASSLVWGKDLPGELFF. The nucleotide sequence is given as TGTGCCAGCAGCTTGGTATGGGGGAAGGACCTACCGGGGGAGCTGTTTTTT. The full variable domain, completed from the reference TRBV5-5 and TRBJ2-2 proteins outside the CDR3, reads DAGVTQSPTHLIKTRGQQVTLRCSPISGHKSVSWYQQVLGQGPQFIFQYYEKEERGRGNFPDRFSARQFPNYSSELNVNALLLGDSALYLCASSLVWGKDLPGELFFGEGSRLTVL.